The rows below give T cell receptor beta chains drawn from one sample of a study of cytomegalovirus exposure and HLA in healthy donors. The assay was immunoSEQ multiplex PCR, and TCRdb's table has in-frame clones only and misses some. The data show roughly 190,000 clones, with just under 75% seen just once and less than 4% held by the top ten. The sequencing input was PBMCs. These receptors originate from a woman under 40 in good health and CMV-seropositive. CDR3s include the opening cysteine and the closing phenylalanine or tryptophan. A D gene is named only where the DNA matches it firmly. The size of a clone is reported for some rows only, either as once, few or many, or as a class for expanded clones.

>once|.|TRBV11-2|TRBJ2-7
TGTGCCAGCAGCAACGGACATCCTAGAACCTACGAGCAGTACTTC
CASSNGHPRTYEQYF
>.|TRBD1|TRBV6-6|TRBJ1-1
TGTGCCAGCAGATCAACGGACAGGGCGAACACTGAAGCTTTCTTT
CASRSTDRANTEAFF
>.|.|TRBV28|TRBJ1-5
TGTGCCAGCAGTTCAGGGTTGTCCAATCAGCCCCAGCATTTT
CASSSGLSNQPQHF
>.|.|TRBV12-5|TRBJ2-1
TGTGCTAGTGGCCCCGTATCCGCCTACAATGAGCAGTTCTTC
CASGPVSAYNEQFF
>.|.|TRBV5-1|TRBJ2-1
TGCGCCAGCTTCCTCTTGCCGGAGACAGCCTACAATGAGCAGTTCTTC
CASFLLPETAYNEQFF
>.|.|TRBV14|TRBJ1-1
TGTGCCAGCAGTCCCACTATCCGGGTAGCGACTGAAGCTTTCTTT
CASSPTIRVATEAFF
>.|TRBD2|TRBV6-5|TRBJ2-5
TGTGCCAGCAGTTACCGCGGGGGTCGGCAAGAGACCCAGTACTTC
CASSYRGGRQETQYF
>.|.|TRBV11-2|TRBJ2-7
TGTGCCAGCAGCCTCGAACTTTACTACGAGCAGTACTTC
CASSLELYYEQYF
>.|TRBD1|TRBV9|TRBJ1-1
TGTGCCAGCCGGGAGGACAGGGGACGAGCTGAAGCTTTCTTT
CASREDRGRAEAFF
>.|TRBD2|TRBV27|TRBJ2-1
TGTGCCAGCAGTTCCTTCGGGACTAGTGATGTAAATGAGCAGTTCTTC
CASSSFGTSDVNEQFF
>.|TRBD2|TRBV5-1|TRBJ2-7
TGCGCCAGCAGATATAGCGGGAGTGTGGCCTACGAGCAGTACTTC
CASRYSGSVAYEQYF
>.|.|TRBV11-1|TRBJ2-2
TGTGCCAGCAGCCCCGCCGCTAGGTCGCCCACCGGGGAGCTGTTTTTT
CASSPAARSPTGELFF